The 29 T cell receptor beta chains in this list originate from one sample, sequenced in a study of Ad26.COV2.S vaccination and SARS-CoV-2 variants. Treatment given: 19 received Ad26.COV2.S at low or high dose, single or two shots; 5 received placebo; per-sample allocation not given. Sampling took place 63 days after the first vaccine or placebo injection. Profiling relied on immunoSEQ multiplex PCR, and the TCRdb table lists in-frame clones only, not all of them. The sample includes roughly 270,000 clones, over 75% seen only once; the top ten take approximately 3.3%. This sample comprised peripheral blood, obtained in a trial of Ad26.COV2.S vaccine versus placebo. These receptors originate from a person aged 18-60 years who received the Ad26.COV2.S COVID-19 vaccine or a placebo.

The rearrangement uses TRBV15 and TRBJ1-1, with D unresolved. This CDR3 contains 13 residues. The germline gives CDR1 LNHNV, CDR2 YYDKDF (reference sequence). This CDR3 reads CERPSDGSTEAFF. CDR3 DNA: TGTGAAAGGCCCAGCGACGGGTCCACTGAAGCTTTCTTT.

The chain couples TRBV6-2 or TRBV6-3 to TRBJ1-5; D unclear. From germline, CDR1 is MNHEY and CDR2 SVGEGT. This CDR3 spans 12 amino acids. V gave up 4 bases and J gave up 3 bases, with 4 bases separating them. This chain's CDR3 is CASSSHNQPQHF. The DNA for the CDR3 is TGTGCCAGCAGTTCACACAATCAGCCCCAGCATTTT.

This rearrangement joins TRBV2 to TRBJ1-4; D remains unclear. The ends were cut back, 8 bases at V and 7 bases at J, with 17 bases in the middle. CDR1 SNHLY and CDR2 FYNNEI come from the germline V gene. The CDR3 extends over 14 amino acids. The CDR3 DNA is TGTGCCAGCTTCTTAGGGCCGGGGTTTGAAAAACTGTTTTTT. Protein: CASFLGPGFEKLFF.

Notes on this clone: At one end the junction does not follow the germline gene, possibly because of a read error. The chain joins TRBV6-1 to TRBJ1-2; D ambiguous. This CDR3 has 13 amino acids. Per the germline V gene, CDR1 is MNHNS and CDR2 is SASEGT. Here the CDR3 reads CASREGRSDGYTF. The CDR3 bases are TGTGCCAGCAGGGAAGGCAGGTCGGATGGCTACACCTTC.

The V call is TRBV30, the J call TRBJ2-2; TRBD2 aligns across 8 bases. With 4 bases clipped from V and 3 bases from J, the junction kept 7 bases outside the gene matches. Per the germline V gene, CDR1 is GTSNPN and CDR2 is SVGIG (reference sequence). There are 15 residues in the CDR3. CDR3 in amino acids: CAWTSGTRYTGELFF. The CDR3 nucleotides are TGTGCCTGGACTTCCGGGACTAGGTACACCGGGGAGCTGTTTTTT. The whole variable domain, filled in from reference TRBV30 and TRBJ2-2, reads SQTIHQWPATLVQPVGSPLSLECTVEGTSNPNLYWYRQAAGRGLQLLFYSVGIGQISSEVPQNLSASRPQDRQFILSSKKLLLSDSGFYLCAWTSGTRYTGELFFGEGSRLTVL.

CDR3 coding DNA: TGTGCCAGCAGCTTGTCGGTGGGAGGGGAGATGGATACGCAGTATTTT. Protein sequence: CASSLSVGGEMDTQYF. The chain recombines TRBV5-5 with TRBJ2-3; TRBD2 aligns across 7 bases. CDR1 is SGHKS, CDR2 YYEKEE, per germline (reference sequence). This CDR3 comprises 16 residues. With V trimmed by 1 base and J by 6 bases, 11 bases remained unmatched.

CDR3 bases: TGTGCCAGTACTCCGGTGGCAGGGGCTGGCTACACCTTC. This translates into CASTPVAGAGYTF. This chain joins TRBV19 and TRBJ1-2; weak D call: TRBD1 (6 bases). V lost 7 bases, J lost 7 bases, and 16 bases lay in between. The germline CDR1 and CDR2 sequences are LNHDA and SQIVND (reference sequence). CDR3 size: 13 residues. Full variable domain (outside the CDR3, taken from reference TRBV19 and TRBJ1-2): DGGITQSPKYLFRKEGQNVTLSCEQNLNHDAMYWYRQDPGQGLRLIYYSQIVNDFQKGDIAEGYSVSREKKESFPLTVTSAQKNPTAFYLCASTPVAGAGYTFGSGTRLTVV.

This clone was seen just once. Written as DNA, the CDR3 is TGTGCCAGCAGCTTAAGGAGGGAGGCAACTGGCTACACCTTC. Its translation is CASSLRREATGYTF. The V gene is TRBV7-2, the J gene TRBJ1-2; D unresolved. The CDR3 sequence is 14 residues long. The germline V gene has CDR1 SGHTA and CDR2 FQGNSA. Trimming took 2 bases from V and 7 from J, leaving 14 bases between them. Looking up the rest from reference TRBV7-2 and TRBJ1-2 gives the full variable domain: GAGVSQSPSNKVTEKGKDVELRCDPISGHTALYWYRQSLGQGLEFLIYFQGNSAPDKSGLPSDRFSAERTGGSVSTLTIQRTQQEDSAVYLCASSLRREATGYTFGSGTRLTVV.

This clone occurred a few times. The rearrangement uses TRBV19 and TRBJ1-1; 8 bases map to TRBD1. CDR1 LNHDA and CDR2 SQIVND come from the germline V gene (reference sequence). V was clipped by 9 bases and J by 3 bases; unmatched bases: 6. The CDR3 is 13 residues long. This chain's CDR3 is CASRQGWHTEAFF. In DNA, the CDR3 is TGTGCCAGCAGACAGGGGTGGCACACTGAAGCTTTCTTT.

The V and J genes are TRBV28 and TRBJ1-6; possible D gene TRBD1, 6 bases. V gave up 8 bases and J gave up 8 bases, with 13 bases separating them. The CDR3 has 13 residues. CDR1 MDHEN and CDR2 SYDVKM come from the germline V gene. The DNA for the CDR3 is TGTGCCAGCTTCCAAGGGGGATATTCACCCCTCCACTTT. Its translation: CASFQGGYSPLHF.

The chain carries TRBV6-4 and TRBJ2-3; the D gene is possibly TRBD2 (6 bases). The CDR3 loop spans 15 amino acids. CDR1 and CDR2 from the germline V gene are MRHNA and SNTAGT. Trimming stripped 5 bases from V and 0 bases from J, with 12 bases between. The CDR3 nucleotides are TGTGCCAGCAGTCTTAGCGGCCTTAGCACAGATACGCAGTATTTT. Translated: CASSLSGLSTDTQYF.

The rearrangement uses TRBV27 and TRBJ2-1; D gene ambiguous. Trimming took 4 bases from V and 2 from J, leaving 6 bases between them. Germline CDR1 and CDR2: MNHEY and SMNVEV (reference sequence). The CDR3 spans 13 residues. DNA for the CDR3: TGTGCCAGCAGTTCGGGCGCCTACAATGAGCAGTTCTTC. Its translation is CASSSGAYNEQFF.

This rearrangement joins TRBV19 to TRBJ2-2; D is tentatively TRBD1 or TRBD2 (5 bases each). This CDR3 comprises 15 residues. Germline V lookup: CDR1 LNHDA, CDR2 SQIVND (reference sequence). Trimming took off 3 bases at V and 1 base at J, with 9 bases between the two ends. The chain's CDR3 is CASSMYGGNTGELFF. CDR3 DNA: TGTGCCAGTAGTATGTATGGGGGGAACACCGGGGAGCTGTTTTTT.

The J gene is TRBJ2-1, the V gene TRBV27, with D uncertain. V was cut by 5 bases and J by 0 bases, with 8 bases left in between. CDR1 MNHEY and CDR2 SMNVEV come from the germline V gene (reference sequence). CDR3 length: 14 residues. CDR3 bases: TGTGCCAGCAGTGAAGATGGCTCCTACAATGAGCAGTTCTTC. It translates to CASSEDGSYNEQFF.

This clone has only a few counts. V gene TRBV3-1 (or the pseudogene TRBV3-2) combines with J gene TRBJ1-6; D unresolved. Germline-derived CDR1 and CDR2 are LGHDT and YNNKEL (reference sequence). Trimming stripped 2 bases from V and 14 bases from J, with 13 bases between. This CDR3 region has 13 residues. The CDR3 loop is CASSQSTLFALHF. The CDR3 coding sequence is TGTGCCAGCAGCCAATCGACATTATTCGCCCTCCACTTT.

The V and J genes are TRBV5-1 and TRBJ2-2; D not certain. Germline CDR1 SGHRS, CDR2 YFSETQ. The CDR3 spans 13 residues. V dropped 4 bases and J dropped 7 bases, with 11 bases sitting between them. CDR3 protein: CASSPPWVGELFF. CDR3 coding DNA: TGCGCCAGCAGCCCACCCTGGGTCGGGGAGCTGTTTTTT.

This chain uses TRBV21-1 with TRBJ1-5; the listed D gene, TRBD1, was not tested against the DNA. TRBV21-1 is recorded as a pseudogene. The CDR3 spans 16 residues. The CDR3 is CASSKNSTAPHGPQHF. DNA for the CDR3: TGTGCCAGCAGCAAAAATAGTACAGCCCCGCACGGGCCCCAGCATTTT.

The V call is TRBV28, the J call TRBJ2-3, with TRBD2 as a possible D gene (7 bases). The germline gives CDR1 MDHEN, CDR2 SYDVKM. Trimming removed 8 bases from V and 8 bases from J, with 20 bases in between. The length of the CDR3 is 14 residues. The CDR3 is CASGPGGALGTQYF. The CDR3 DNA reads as TGTGCCAGCGGGCCTGGGGGGGCCCTTGGTACGCAGTATTTT.

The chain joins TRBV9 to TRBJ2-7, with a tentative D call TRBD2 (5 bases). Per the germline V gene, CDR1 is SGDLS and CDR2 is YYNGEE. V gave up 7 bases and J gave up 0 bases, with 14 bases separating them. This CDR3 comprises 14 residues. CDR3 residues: CASGEQPSSYEQYF. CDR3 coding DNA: TGTGCCAGCGGGGAGCAGCCGAGCTCCTACGAGCAGTACTTC.

The DNA of the CDR3 is TGCGCCAGCAGCCAAGGGCCTTATGGCTACACCTTC. It is translated as CASSQGPYGYTF. The chain couples TRBV4-1 to TRBJ1-2, with D unclear. V lost 1 base, J lost 5 bases, and 5 bases lay in between. Germline V gene sequence: CDR1 MGHRA, CDR2 YSYEKL. CDR3 size: 12 residues.

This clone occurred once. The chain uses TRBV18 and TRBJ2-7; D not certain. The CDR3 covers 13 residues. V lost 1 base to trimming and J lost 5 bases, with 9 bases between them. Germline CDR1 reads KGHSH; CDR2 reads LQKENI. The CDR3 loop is CASSPRKGDEQYF. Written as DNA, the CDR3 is TGTGCCAGCTCACCACGAAAGGGCGACGAGCAGTACTTC.

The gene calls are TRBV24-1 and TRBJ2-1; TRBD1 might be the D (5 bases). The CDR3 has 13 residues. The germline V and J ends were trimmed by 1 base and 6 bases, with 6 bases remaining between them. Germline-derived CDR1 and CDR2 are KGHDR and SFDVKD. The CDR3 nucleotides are TGTGCCACCAGTGATTTTCAGGGCAATGAGCAGTTCTTC. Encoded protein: CATSDFQGNEQFF.

CDR3 coding DNA: TGTGCCAGCAGCGTAGCATCGGCTATCAGTAAAGCTTTCTTT. This gives the protein CASSVASAISKAFF. This sequence joins TRBV9 and TRBJ1-1, with D unclear. The CDR3 length is 14 residues. The V and J ends lost 0 bases and 9 bases respectively, with 15 bases between them. Germline lookup yields CDR1 SGDLS and CDR2 YYNGEE.

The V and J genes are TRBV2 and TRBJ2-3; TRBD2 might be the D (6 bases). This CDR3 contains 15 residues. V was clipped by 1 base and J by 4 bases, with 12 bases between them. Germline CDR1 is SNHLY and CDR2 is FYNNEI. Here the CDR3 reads CASSEDGSGADTQYF. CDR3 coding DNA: TGTGCCAGCAGTGAAGACGGGAGCGGAGCAGATACGCAGTATTTT.

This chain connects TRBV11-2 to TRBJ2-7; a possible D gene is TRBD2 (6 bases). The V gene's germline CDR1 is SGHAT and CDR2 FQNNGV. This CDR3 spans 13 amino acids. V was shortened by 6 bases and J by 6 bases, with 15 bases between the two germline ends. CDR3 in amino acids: CASSSRGNGEQYF. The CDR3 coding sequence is TGTGCCAGCAGTTCACGGGGGAATGGCGAGCAGTACTTC.

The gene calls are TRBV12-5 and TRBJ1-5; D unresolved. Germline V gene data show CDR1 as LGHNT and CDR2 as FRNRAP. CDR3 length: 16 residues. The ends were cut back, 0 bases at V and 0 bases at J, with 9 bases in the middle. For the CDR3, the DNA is TGTGCTAGTGGTTTGGTACTATCGGATAGCAATCAGCCCCAGCATTTT. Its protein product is CASGLVLSDSNQPQHF.

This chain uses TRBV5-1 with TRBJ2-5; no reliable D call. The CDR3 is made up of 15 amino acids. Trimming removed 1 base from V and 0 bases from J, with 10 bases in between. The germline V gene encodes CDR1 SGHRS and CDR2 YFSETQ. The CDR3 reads CASSLHTQYQETQYF. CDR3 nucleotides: TGCGCCAGCAGCTTGCATACTCAGTACCAAGAGACCCAGTACTTC.

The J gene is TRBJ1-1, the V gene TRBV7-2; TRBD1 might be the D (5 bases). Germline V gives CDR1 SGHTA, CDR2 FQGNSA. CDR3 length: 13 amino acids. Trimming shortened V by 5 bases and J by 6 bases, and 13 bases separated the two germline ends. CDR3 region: CASSLRGNSEAFF. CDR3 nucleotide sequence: TGTGCCAGCAGCCTGCGGGGGAATTCTGAAGCTTTCTTT.

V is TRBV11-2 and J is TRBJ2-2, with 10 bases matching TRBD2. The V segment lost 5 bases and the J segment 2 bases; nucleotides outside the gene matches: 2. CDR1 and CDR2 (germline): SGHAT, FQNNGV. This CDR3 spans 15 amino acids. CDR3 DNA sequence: TGTGCCAGCAGCAGGACTAGCGGAAACACCGGGGAGCTGTTTTTT. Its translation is CASSRTSGNTGELFF.